This TCR beta chain was sequenced for a study of cytomegalovirus exposure and HLA in healthy donors. Study-level findings and limits: Researchers reported that a few CMV-associated chains were confirmed in vitro as CMV antigen-specific. Rarity marked most TCR sequences, yet some public TCRs occurred in many donors.

Sequencing used immunoSEQ multiplex PCR; TCRdb keeps in-frame clones, though not all of them. The top ten hold roughly 6.4% of the sample, which has some 140,000 clones, 85% to 90% seen once. The CDR3 is 14 amino acids. V lost 3 bases to trimming and J lost 2 bases, with 10 bases between them. Germline V gene data show CDR1 as SNHLY and CDR2 as FYNNEI. Concerning this clone: Its antigen is currently unknown.

The rearrangement uses TRBV2 and TRBJ2-5, with D perhaps matching TRBD1 (6 bases). The sequenced sample was PBMCs. This clonotype was sampled from a woman in her 30s in good health and CMV-seropositive. The CDR3 is CASSDWTVQETQYF. The CDR3 DNA reads TGTGCCAGCAGTGATTGGACAGTTCAAGAGACCCAGTACTTC.